This T cell receptor (beta chain) was observed in a study of CD8 T cells in ankylosing spondylitis. Study-level results: Relatively rare in peripheral blood, disease-linked clones were also CD8+. Reported data indicate significant enrichment of disease-linked clones within matched ankylosing spondylitis synovial fluid. Ankylosing spondylitis blood appeared to carry a characteristic TCR beta motif of roughly eight highly homologous variants.

There are many counts of this clonotype. Its cognate antigen is unknown. TCRdb called the 5' RACE reads again in MiXCR, with one record for every CDR3 protein. This repertoire shows around 890,000 distinct CDR3 sequences, roughly 12% found once; its top ten account for roughly 0.51%. The CDR3 sequence is 13 residues long. With 0 bases removed from V and 7 bases from J, the gap between germline ends came to 10 bases. CDR1 and CDR2 from the germline V gene are SGHRS and YFSETQ. The sample comprised blood, either unsorted or a sorted T cell fraction (not recorded which). This TCR derives from a male donor with ankylosing spondylitis. The rearrangement uses TRBV5-1 and TRBJ1-1; D may be TRBD1 (5 bases). The chain's CDR3 is CASSLAQGGEAFF. Here the CDR3 DNA reads TGCGCCAGCAGCTTGGCTCAGGGAGGTGAAGCTTTCTTT.